This TCR beta chain was profiled in a study of blood T cell repertoires in COVID-19. Overall study: Sample material is recorded as cDNA or gDNA derived from T cells, B-cell-depleted T cells, or PBMCs.

Only in-frame clones appear in the TCRdb table, and some are missing; sequencing was by immunoSEQ multiplex PCR. Of roughly 150,000 clones in the sample, around 84% were seen once. Germline-derived CDR1 and CDR2 are SGDLS and YYNGEE. Trimming removed 4 bases from V and 2 bases from J, with 12 bases in between. The CDR3 is 15 residues long. The rearrangement joins TRBV9 to TRBJ1-4, with D possibly TRBD1 on 5 matching bases. This clonotype was obtained from a woman over 75 with acute or convalescent COVID-19. Input material: peripheral blood. CDR3 sequence: CASSPHWGTNEKLFF. The CDR3 nucleotides are TGTGCCAGCAGCCCCCACTGGGGCACTAATGAAAAACTGTTTTTT.